The rows below give T cell receptor beta chains drawn from one sample of a study of blood T cell repertoires in COVID-19. The data were produced by immunoSEQ multiplex PCR, yet TCRdb's version contains in-frame clones alone and is incomplete. This sample has 95,000 to 100,000 clones, with roughly 90% found just once. Sequenced: peripheral blood. The receptors were gathered from an elderly man with acute or convalescent COVID-19. Each CDR3 is given with its conserved first and last residue. Fields, in order: J gene, V gene, D gene, clone size, CDR3 protein, CDR3 DNA. A D gene is named only where the DNA matches it firmly. Rows give clone size only sometimes, using once, few, many, or a class for an expanded clone.

j_call: TRBJ1-2; v_call: TRBV28; d_call: NA; clone_size: NA; cdr3_aa: CASSLIAAGANRANYGYTF; cdr3_nt: TGTGCCAGCAGTTTAATAGCCGCAGGGGCAAACCGAGCTAACTATGGCTACACCTTC
j_call: TRBJ1-1; v_call: TRBV7-2; d_call: TRBD1; clone_size: NA; cdr3_aa: CASSTRTGDTEAFF; cdr3_nt: TGTGCCAGCAGCACCCGGACAGGGGACACTGAAGCTTTCTTT
j_call: TRBJ1-2; v_call: TRBV30; d_call: NA; clone_size: NA; cdr3_aa: CAWSSPDYGYTF; cdr3_nt: TGTGCCTGGAGTTCTCCGGACTATGGCTACACCTTC
j_call: TRBJ1-5; v_call: TRBV6-1; d_call: NA; clone_size: NA; cdr3_aa: CASSEATMGNQPQHF; cdr3_nt: TGTGCCAGCAGTGAAGCGACAATGGGCAATCAGCCCCAGCATTTT
j_call: TRBJ1-5; v_call: TRBV24-1; d_call: NA; clone_size: NA; cdr3_aa: CATGGVGPNQPQHF; cdr3_nt: TGTGCCACAGGGGGAGTCGGTCCTAATCAGCCCCAGCATTTT
j_call: TRBJ2-1; v_call: TRBV28; d_call: TRBD2; clone_size: NA; cdr3_aa: CASRRQGLAAGVRQFF; cdr3_nt: TGTGCCAGCAGACGCCAGGGACTAGCGGCCGGGGTCCGGCAGTTCTTC
j_call: TRBJ1-6; v_call: TRBV5-1; d_call: NA; clone_size: NA; cdr3_aa: CASSSDRMKNSPLHF; cdr3_nt: TGCGCCAGCAGCTCGGACAGAATGAAGAATTCACCCCTCCACTTT
j_call: TRBJ2-1; v_call: TRBV6-2/TRBV6-3; d_call: TRBD2; clone_size: NA; cdr3_aa: CASSYDTARPGGQGEQFF; cdr3_nt: TGTGCCAGCAGTTATGACACTGCCCGGCCGGGAGGGCAGGGTGAGCAGTTCTTC
j_call: TRBJ2-2; v_call: TRBV24-1; d_call: TRBD1; clone_size: NA; cdr3_aa: CATSDPTGAGELFF; cdr3_nt: TGTGCCACCAGTGACCCAACAGGGGCCGGGGAGCTGTTTTTT
j_call: TRBJ2-3; v_call: TRBV6-6; d_call: NA; clone_size: NA; cdr3_aa: CASSYQADTQYF; cdr3_nt: TGTGCCAGCAGTTACCAAGCGGATACGCAGTATTTT
j_call: TRBJ2-2; v_call: TRBV7-3; d_call: NA; clone_size: few; cdr3_aa: CASRRTGGDGELFF; cdr3_nt: TGTGCCAGCAGAAGGACAGGCGGGGACGGGGAGCTGTTTTTT
j_call: TRBJ1-2; v_call: TRBV24-1; d_call: NA; clone_size: NA; cdr3_aa: CATSTGWGYTF; cdr3_nt: TGTGCCACCAGTACAGGGTGGGGCTACACCTTC
j_call: TRBJ2-1; v_call: TRBV24-1; d_call: TRBD2; clone_size: NA; cdr3_aa: CATSGGGRGYNEQFF; cdr3_nt: TGTGCCACCAGTGGGGGCGGGAGGGGTTACAATGAGCAGTTCTTC
j_call: TRBJ1-6; v_call: TRBV30; d_call: TRBD1; clone_size: NA; cdr3_aa: CAWSVLQGAWGSPLHF; cdr3_nt: TGTGCCTGGAGTGTACTACAGGGGGCATGGGGATCACCCCTCCACTTT
j_call: TRBJ2-5; v_call: TRBV11-2; d_call: TRBD2; clone_size: NA; cdr3_aa: CASSPMGGQETQYF; cdr3_nt: TGTGCCAGCAGCCCCATGGGGGGGCAAGAGACCCAGTACTTC
j_call: TRBJ2-1; v_call: TRBV7-2; d_call: TRBD2; clone_size: once; cdr3_aa: CASSLVGLAGVNGDEQFF; cdr3_nt: TGTGCCAGCAGCTTAGTGGGACTAGCGGGAGTAAACGGGGATGAGCAGTTCTTC
j_call: TRBJ2-7; v_call: TRBV3-1/TRBV3-2; d_call: NA; clone_size: NA; cdr3_aa: CASSDQGSLTNEQYF; cdr3_nt: TGTGCCAGCAGCGACCAGGGATCCCTCACTAACGAGCAGTACTTC
j_call: TRBJ2-2; v_call: TRBV19; d_call: TRBD1; clone_size: few; cdr3_aa: CASTPGQGFPGELFF; cdr3_nt: TGTGCCAGTACCCCGGGACAGGGGTTTCCCGGGGAGCTGTTTTTT
j_call: TRBJ2-1; v_call: TRBV24-1; d_call: TRBD1; clone_size: NA; cdr3_aa: CATSPRGYPYNEQFF; cdr3_nt: TGTGCCACCAGTCCCAGGGGGTACCCCTACAATGAGCAGTTCTTC
j_call: TRBJ2-5; v_call: TRBV24-1; d_call: NA; clone_size: NA; cdr3_aa: CATSDSVAGGYQETQYF; cdr3_nt: TGTGCCACCAGTGATAGTGTGGCCGGCGGATACCAAGAGACCCAGTACTTC
j_call: TRBJ1-1; v_call: TRBV15; d_call: TRBD1; clone_size: once; cdr3_aa: CATSRDRRGPSMNTEAFF; cdr3_nt: TGTGCCACCAGCAGAGATCGCAGGGGGCCATCCATGAACACTGAAGCTTTCTTT
j_call: TRBJ2-2; v_call: TRBV7-9; d_call: NA; clone_size: once; cdr3_aa: CASSSPGEAGTGELFF; cdr3_nt: TGTGCCAGCAGCTCACCGGGGGAGGCGGGCACCGGGGAGCTGTTTTTT
j_call: TRBJ2-3; v_call: TRBV19; d_call: NA; clone_size: NA; cdr3_aa: CASSIGLASTDTQYF; cdr3_nt: TGTGCCAGTAGTATAGGCCTAGCGAGCACAGATACGCAGTATTTT
j_call: TRBJ2-5; v_call: TRBV3-1/TRBV3-2; d_call: TRBD2; clone_size: NA; cdr3_aa: CATQRERGETQYF; cdr3_nt: TGTGCCACCCAGCGGGAGAGAGGGGAGACCCAGTACTTC